This T cell receptor beta chain was obtained from a study of blood T cell repertoires in COVID-19 (dated by TCRdb to 2020 to 2021). Some background on the complete study: Samples from collaborators originated in the United States, Italy and Spain and spanned both the acute and convalescent phases of COVID-19. The material from the prospective study consisted of cDNA or gDNA derived from T cells, B-cell-depleted T cells, or PBMCs. Deeply sampled blood TCRbeta repertoires from subjects exposed to, actively infected with, or recovered from COVID-19 were included in the dataset. The repertoires were made available in a free public database intended to serve as a resource for research on the immune response to SARS-CoV-2. Samples were obtained from the ongoing ImmuneRACE study (first 160 participants) and from 1,200 or so subjects provided by 6 global collaborators. A de-identified subject ID, COVID-19 status, age in years and sex were almost always included in the sample metadata. Where HLA class I and class II types were available, the types were taken from metadata supplied by the sample provider, not from assay-based typing. On the study overall, not on this receptor specifically: The quantity of clinical and demographic metadata differed by source and by participant and was supplied without curation.

TCRbeta CDR3 regions were amplified from genomic DNA by means of the immunoSEQ Assay, a bias-controlled multiplex PCR. The paper's processing steps were these. The number of nucleated cells in each sample was estimated from the amplification of reference gene primers within the assay. To quantify the absolute abundance of each unique TCRbeta CDR3 rearrangement, sequence reads were collapsed and filtered. For each sample, productive Simpson clonality was calculated as the square root of Simpson's diversity index across productive rearrangements. TCRdb's version of the immuneACCESS table is confined to in-frame rearrangements and falls short of the full clone set. An unresolved V gene accounts for under half of the shortfall where checked; the remainder is of unknown origin. The V and J calls and clone size come from that table; D and trimming were worked out from the DNA. This sample has roughly 130,000 clones in its table, and roughly nine tenths of those were observed once. Jointly, the top ten make up more than 3% of the sample.

Whole blood was collected in K2EDTA tubes by collaborating institutions according to the institutions' own protocols. For TCRbeta analysis, collaborator samples were shipped as frozen whole blood, as isolated PBMCs, or as DNA extracted from either sample type. As for this clone: Its target antigen remains unknown. No per-base quality is available; no much larger clone lies one base away.

The CDR3 spans 10 residues, from the cysteine through the valine. Just CDR3 DNA is preserved here, 30 bases in frame from base 1. CDR1 and CDR2 were assigned from the germline V gene (reference sequence) as MNHEY and SMNVEV. The V end loses 6 bases and the J end loses 6 bases, and a stretch of 6 bases separates them. This sequence was found in a man aged 50 to 59 with active COVID-19. The rearrangement combines TRBV27 with TRBJ2-7; TRBD2 is a weak D gene call, 5 bases matching. The sequenced material came from peripheral blood. DNA sequence: TGTGCCAGCAGGGCGGGCGAGCAGTACGTC. Protein translation: CASRAGEQYV.